The rows below give T cell receptor beta chains drawn from one sample of a study of T cell repertoires in cytomegalovirus infection. TCRdb recomputed calls from the reads with MiXCR, one row per CDR3 protein. The table has hundreds of thousands of distinct CDR3 sequences, approximately 24% seen once; the top ten hold 6.5% to 10%. The sequencing sample was made of CD8+ T cells from PBMCs. The source is a human donor in good health (CMV status not recorded). Some clones in this sample may be carry-over from other donors' samples. CDR3s include the opening cysteine and the closing phenylalanine or tryptophan. A D gene is named only where the DNA matches it firmly. The size of a clone is reported for some rows only, either as once, few or many, or as a class for expanded clones.

TRBD2,-,TRBJ2-5,TRBV2,CASSEFSGLDFQETQYF,TGTGCCAGCAGTGAATTTTCGGGACTAGATTTTCAAGAGACCCAGTACTTC
TRBD1,-,TRBJ2-7,TRBV7-9,CASSPDRALSYEQYF,TGTGCCAGCAGCCCGGACAGGGCATTATCCTACGAGCAGTACTTC
-,many,TRBJ2-1,TRBV7-6,CASSLALGAGATLLDNEQFF,TGTGCCAGCAGCTTAGCGCTCGGGGCGGGGGCAACCCTCCTTGACAATGAGCAGTTCTTC
TRBD1,few,TRBJ2-1,TRBV10-2,CASNLPLFRDRGTSQFF,TGCGCCAGCAACCTCCCCCTTTTCCGGGACAGGGGCACCAGTCAGTTCTTC
-,few,TRBJ1-5,TRBV19,CASSREGGSNQPQHF,TGTGCCAGCTCCCGGGAGGGCGGGAGCAATCAGCCCCAGCATTTT
-,many,TRBJ2-7,TRBV11-1,CASSSRWDEQYF,TGTGCCAGCAGCTCACGTTGGGACGAGCAGTACTTC
TRBD2,-,TRBJ2-1,TRBV10-3,CAITQFTSGGTTSYNEQFF,TGTGCCATCACCCAATTCACTAGCGGCGGGACAACCTCCTACAATGAGCAGTTCTTC
-,few,TRBJ2-1,TRBV28,CASTKTGLRFF,TGTGCCAGCACGAAAACAGGGTTGAGGTTCTTC
-,-,TRBJ2-1,TRBV4-3,CASSPGGGGPNNEQFF,TGCGCCAGCAGCCCGGGGGGCGGGGGCCCTAACAATGAGCAGTTCTTC
TRBD1,few,TRBJ2-7,TRBV12-3/TRBV12-4,CASSGQGQSSYEQYF,TGTGCCAGCAGCGGACAGGGCCAAAGCTCCTACGAGCAGTACTTC
TRBD1,few,TRBJ2-5,TRBV29-1,CSVEDLGQQETQYF,TGCAGCGTTGAAGATCTGGGACAGCAAGAGACCCAGTACTTC
-,few,TRBJ1-3,TRBV7-9,CASSFGTRLFSGNTIYF,TGTGCCAGCAGCTTTGGAACCCGCCTCTTCTCTGGAAACACCATATATTTT
-,-,TRBJ1-5,TRBV4-2,CASSQDLGNQPQHF,TGTGCCAGCAGCCAAGATTTGGGAAATCAGCCCCAGCATTTT
TRBD1,many,TRBJ1-2,TRBV7-2,CASSLHSQGTYLGLFYGYTF,TGTGCCAGCAGCTTACATTCACAGGGGACGTACCTGGGTCTGTTCTATGGCTACACCTTC
TRBD1,few,TRBJ1-2,TRBV4-1,CASRPQGNYGYTF,TGCGCCAGCAGACCACAGGGGAACTATGGCTACACCTTC
-,few,TRBJ2-1,TRBV7-8,CASSHVRKSSYNEQFF,TGTGCCAGCAGCCACGTCCGAAAAAGCTCCTACAATGAGCAGTTCTTC
TRBD1,few,TRBJ1-2,TRBV7-9,CASSLPGQGYGYTF,TGTGCCAGCAGCCTACCGGGACAGGGTTATGGCTACACCTTC
-,-,TRBJ2-2,TRBV4-2,CASSQEATTGELFF,TGTGCCAGCAGCCAAGAGGCGACCACCGGGGAGCTGTTTTTT
TRBD1,-,TRBJ2-2,TRBV7-2,CASRPGQGKTGELFF,TGTGCCAGCAGACCTGGACAGGGGAAGACCGGGGAGCTGTTTTTT
TRBD2,many,TRBJ2-7,TRBV10-3,CAISPFLLAAPNSYEQYF,TGTGCCATCAGTCCCTTCCTGCTAGCGGCTCCCAACTCCTACGAGCAGTACTTC
TRBD2,few,TRBJ2-1,TRBV15,CATSQGRGTTYNEQFF,TGTGCCACCAGCCAAGGGCGGGGGACTACCTACAATGAGCAGTTCTTC
TRBD1,many,TRBJ1-5,TRBV28,CASSLSGQGFNQPQHF,TGTGCCAGCAGTTTATCGGGACAGGGATTCAATCAGCCCCAGCATTTT
-,many,TRBJ1-2,TRBV2,CASSDVGAGYTF,TGTGCCAGCAGTGACGTAGGGGCTGGCTACACCTTC
-,many,TRBJ2-7,TRBV7-9,CASSWDPLVEQYF,TGTGCCAGCAGCTGGGACCCCCTGGTTGAGCAGTACTTC
-,-,TRBJ2-2,TRBV6-2/TRBV6-3,CASTPQTGELFF,TGTGCCAGCACCCCCCAGACCGGGGAGCTGTTTTTT
-,-,TRBJ1-1,TRBV5-1,CASSFRAGTEAFF,TGCGCCAGCAGCTTCAGGGCAGGGACTGAAGCTTTCTTT
TRBD2,-,TRBJ2-2,TRBV6-5,CASSYEGASGTGELFF,TGTGCCAGCAGTTACGAAGGGGCTAGCGGGACCGGGGAGCTGTTTTTT
-,-,TRBJ2-1,TRBV20-1,CSAIYSTVYNEQFF,TGCAGTGCTATATATTCGACGGTGTACAATGAGCAGTTCTTC
-,-,TRBJ2-7,TRBV29-1,CSVEKAPYF,TGCAGCGTTGAAAAGGCACCTTACTTC
TRBD2,-,TRBJ2-3,TRBV20-1,CSATSGGDTQYF,TGCAGTGCTACTAGCGGGGGAGATACGCAGTATTTT
TRBD1,few,TRBJ2-7,TRBV7-8,CASSPGQGANEQYF,TGTGCCAGCAGTCCGGGACAGGGGGCAAACGAGCAGTACTTC
TRBD1,-,TRBJ2-1,TRBV23-1,CASPSGTEAYNEQFF,TGCGCCAGCCCCTCCGGGACAGAAGCCTACAATGAGCAGTTCTTC